This T cell receptor beta chain was retrieved from a study of response to subunit inactivated influenza vaccine. The study's findings and limits: Each seasonal influenza vaccination, the authors suggested, recruits few new T cells.

The sample holds a few counts of this clonotype. No antigen is known for it. MiXCR was run by TCRdb on the RT-PCR reads, yielding one entry per CDR3 protein. The table has 500,000 to 600,000 distinct CDR3 sequences, 7.6% seen once. In germline, CDR1 is LGHNA, CDR2 YSLEER. This CDR3 is 16 amino acids long. Germline trimming cut 2 bases from V and 5 bases from J; bases unmatched to any gene: 8. The sample was PBMCs from blood, taken roughly 24 months after vaccination. The sequence was obtained from a man between 50 and 75 years old who received an inactivated influenza vaccine. The chain recombines TRBV4-3 with TRBJ2-2; 7 nucleotides agree with TRBD1. CDR3 region: CASSQPTGVGTGELFF. CDR3 in DNA: TGCGCCAGCAGCCAACCCACAGGGGTGGGGACCGGGGAGCTGTTTTTT.